Shown below are 16 T cell receptor beta chains from a single sample sequenced in a study of blood T cell repertoires in COVID-19 (dated by TCRdb to the early 2020s). To prepare the library, the immunoSEQ multiplex PCR assay was applied. TCRdb mirrors the immuneACCESS table, restricted to in-frame sequences. Some clones are absent from its copies; in checked studies, under half trace to an unresolved V gene, and the reason for the others is unknown. The sample table records fewer than 250,000 clones; 88% of these occur just once. Clones ranked in the top ten supply roughly 2.6% of the sample. Sample: peripheral blood. The receptors come from a woman aged 55-70 years with acute or convalescent COVID-19.

The chain combines TRBV20-1 with TRBJ2-1, with 7 positions matching TRBD1. Unmatched junction bases numbered 8, after V lost 3 bases and J lost 9 bases. CDR3 size: 13 residues. The germline V gene encodes CDR1 DFQATT and CDR2 SNEGSKA (reference sequence). CDR3 bases: TGCAGTGCTAGTCAGAACAGGGGTGGTGAGCAGTTCTTC. It translates to CSASQNRGGEQFF.

This chain links TRBV19 with TRBJ2-6; 7 positions agree with TRBD1. This CDR3 contains 16 residues. Losses at the gene ends were 4 bases for V and 0 bases for J; bases not matched to a gene: 3. Germline V gene data show CDR1 as LNHDA and CDR2 as SQIVND (reference sequence). The CDR3 loop reads CASSTRQGSGANVLTF. CDR3 nucleotides: TGTGCCAGTAGTACGAGACAGGGCTCTGGGGCCAACGTCCTGACTTTC.

This chain links TRBV19 with TRBJ2-7; 10 bases are a match to TRBD2. There are 15 residues in the CDR3. The germline gives CDR1 LNHDA, CDR2 SQIVND (reference sequence). Losses at the gene ends were 4 bases for V and 0 bases for J; bases not matched to a gene: 3. Here the CDR3 DNA reads TGTGCCAGTAGTACATTAGCGGGAGGCTCCTACGAGCAGTACTTC. Its translation is CASSTLAGGSYEQYF. Supplemented by reference TRBV19 and TRBJ2-7, the full variable domain reads DGGITQSPKYLFRKEGQNVTLSCEQNLNHDAMYWYRQDPGQGLRLIYYSQIVNDFQKGDIAEGYSVSREKKESFPLTVTSAQKNPTAFYLCASSTLAGGSYEQYFGPGTRLTVT.

The chain couples TRBV30 to TRBJ2-2, with 7 bases fitting TRBD2. V shed 0 bases and J 1 base; nucleotides not matched to a gene: 5. Looked up from germline, CDR1 is GTSNPN and CDR2 is SVGIG (reference sequence). The CDR3 sequence is 16 residues long. The CDR3 region has the DNA TGTGCCTGGAGTGTCGGGGGAGGGAGGAACACCGGGGAGCTGTTTTTT. Its translation: CAWSVGGGRNTGELFF.

The rearrangement joins TRBV6-1 to TRBJ1-5; no clear D. CDR1 MNHNS and CDR2 SASEGT come from the germline V gene. The CDR3 is 14 amino acids. Deletions cut 2 bases from V and 4 bases from J, with 9 bases between. The CDR3 loop reads CASSEPGKNQPQHF. The CDR3 DNA follows: TGTGCCAGCAGTGAACCGGGAAAAAATCAGCCCCAGCATTTT.

This clone was counted only a few times. J is TRBJ2-7 and V is TRBV19, with 7 bases that match TRBD1. In germline, CDR1 is LNHDA, CDR2 SQIVND (reference sequence). CDR3 size: 14 residues. The ends lost 8 bases at V and 0 bases at J; junction bases unmatched: 7. The CDR3 spells CASGPGTVSYEQYF. In DNA form, the CDR3 reads TGTGCCAGTGGCCCCGGGACAGTCTCCTACGAGCAGTACTTC.

This sequence joins TRBV19 and TRBJ1-1; weak D call: TRBD1 (6 bases). V was pared by 0 bases and J by 3 bases, with 11 bases between. The germline gives CDR1 LNHDA, CDR2 SQIVND (reference sequence). This CDR3 region has 15 residues. CDR3 in amino acids: CASSIDGRGYTEAFF. The DNA of the CDR3 is TGTGCCAGTAGTATAGACGGGAGGGGGTACACTGAAGCTTTCTTT.

This clone occurred a few times. The chain is built from TRBV5-5 and TRBJ1-1, with 9 bases aligning to TRBD1. The V gene's germline CDR1 is SGHKS and CDR2 YYEKEE (reference sequence). The CDR3 has 15 amino acids. V gave up 1 base and J gave up 4 bases; unmatched junction bases: 5. In DNA, the CDR3 is TGTGCCAGCAGCTTGCTCGGACAGGGGAGCACTGAAGCTTTCTTT. It is translated as CASSLLGQGSTEAFF.

The chain couples TRBV7-6 to TRBJ1-3; possible D gene TRBD1, 5 bases. Germline V CDR1 and CDR2: SGHVS, FNYEAQ. The CDR3 spans 16 residues. V lost 0 bases and J lost 0, with 9 bases in between. DNA of the CDR3: TGTGCCAGCAGCTTAGCGGGGCAGGGCTCTGGAAACACCATATATTTT. Translated: CASSLAGQGSGNTIYF.

V usage is TRBV5-6 and J usage is TRBJ1-1, with no clear D. Germline CDR1 is SGHDT and CDR2 is YYEEEE. V lost 4 bases to trimming and J lost 0 bases, with 13 bases between them. CDR3 length equals 15 residues. CDR3 amino acids: CASSLYEKLNTEAFF. The CDR3 DNA sequence: TGTGCCAGCAGCCTGTACGAGAAACTGAACACTGAAGCTTTCTTT. Full variable domain (remainder filled in from reference TRBV5-6 and TRBJ1-1): DAGVTQSPTHLIKTRGQQVTLRCSPKSGHDTVSWYQQALGQGPQFIFQYYEEEERQRGNFPDRFSGHQFPNYSSELNVNALLLGDSALYLCASSLYEKLNTEAFFGQGTRLTVV.

This chain links TRBV2 with TRBJ2-7, with 8 bases aligning to TRBD1. The CDR3 length is 12 residues. Germline lookup yields CDR1 SNHLY and CDR2 FYNNEI. With V trimmed by 4 bases and J by 12 bases, 8 bases remained unmatched. The CDR3 protein is CASSGDQGARYF. The CDR3 nucleotides are TGTGCCAGCAGTGGAGATCAGGGGGCTCGGTACTTC. Using reference TRBV2 and TRBJ2-7 for the parts outside the CDR3, the full variable domain is EPEVTQTPSHQVTQMGQEVILRCVPISNHLYFYWYRQILGQKVEFLVSFYNNEISEKSEIFDDQFSVERPDGSNFTLKIRSTKLEDSAMYFCASSGDQGARYFGPGTRLTVT.

V gene TRBV19 combines with J gene TRBJ2-7; 11 positions match TRBD1. With 4 bases clipped from V and 7 bases from J, the junction kept 3 bases outside the gene matches. Germline CDR1 is LNHDA and CDR2 is SQIVND (reference sequence). This CDR3 spans 13 amino acids. CDR3 coding DNA: TGTGCCAGTAGTACGGGACAGGGGGGAGAGCAGTACTTC. It specifies CASSTGQGGEQYF.

This chain uses TRBV2 with TRBJ2-3; TRBD2 aligns across 13 bases. Germline V lookup: CDR1 SNHLY, CDR2 FYNNEI. CDR3 length: 17 amino acids. With 11 bases clipped from V and 0 bases from J, the junction kept 11 bases outside the gene matches. The CDR3 loop reads CAVRLAGGPISTDTQYF. CDR3 nucleotides: TGTGCCGTTCGACTAGCGGGGGGCCCCATTAGCACAGATACGCAGTATTTT.

V usage is TRBV9 and J usage is TRBJ2-4; tentatively, D is TRBD2 (5 bases). Deletions cut 4 bases from V and 6 bases from J, with 14 bases between. This CDR3 region has 14 residues. The V gene's germline CDR1 is SGDLS and CDR2 YYNGEE. The CDR3 here is CASSITRAGNIQYF. The CDR3 region has the DNA TGTGCCAGCAGCATTACTAGGGCCGGAAACATTCAGTACTTC. Together with reference TRBV9 and TRBJ2-4, the CDR3 gives the full variable domain: DSGVTQTPKHLITATGQRVTLRCSPRSGDLSVYWYQQSLDQGLQFLIQYYNGEERAKGNILERFSAQQFPDLHSELNLSSLELGDSALYFCASSITRAGNIQYFGAGTRLSVL.

The table lists this clone with a count of one. This chain joins TRBV5-1 and TRBJ1-4; 9 nucleotides match TRBD1. The CDR3 runs 17 residues. V lost 5 bases to trimming and J lost 0 bases; unmatched junction nucleotides: 8. Germline lookup yields CDR1 SGHRS and CDR2 YFSETQ. Here the CDR3 DNA reads TGCGCCAGCAGATCGGGACAGGGCCTTGCAACTAATGAAAAACTGTTTTTT. Translation gives CASRSGQGLATNEKLFF. The whole variable domain, remainder taken from reference TRBV5-1 and TRBJ1-4, is KAGVTQTPRYLIKTRGQQVTLSCSPISGHRSVSWYQQTPGQGLQFLFEYFSETQRNKGNFPGRFSGRQFSNSRSEMNVSTLELGDSALYLCASRSGQGLATNEKLFFGSGTQLSVL.

The rearrangement joins TRBV7-2 to TRBJ1-5; a weak D match, TRBD1 (5 bases). This CDR3 comprises 15 residues. Germline CDR1 is SGHTA and CDR2 is FQGNSA. Deletions cut 5 bases from V and 5 bases from J, with 16 bases between. CDR3 sequence (DNA): TGTGCCAGCAGCAACGAGGCAGGGCAGGATCAGCCCCAGCATTTT. Its protein is CASSNEAGQDQPQHF.